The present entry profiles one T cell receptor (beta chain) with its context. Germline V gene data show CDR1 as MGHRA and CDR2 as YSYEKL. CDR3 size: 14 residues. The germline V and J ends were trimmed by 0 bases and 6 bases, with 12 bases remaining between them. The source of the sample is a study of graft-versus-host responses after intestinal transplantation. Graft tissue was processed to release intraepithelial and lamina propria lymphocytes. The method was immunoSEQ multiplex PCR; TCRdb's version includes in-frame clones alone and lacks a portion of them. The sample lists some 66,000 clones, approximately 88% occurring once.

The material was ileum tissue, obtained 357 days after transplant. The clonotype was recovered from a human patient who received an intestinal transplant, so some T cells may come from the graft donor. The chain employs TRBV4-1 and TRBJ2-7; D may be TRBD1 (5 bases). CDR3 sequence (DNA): TGCGCCAGCAGCCAAGAACCCCCAGGGCCCGAGCAGTACTTC. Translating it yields CASSQEPPGPEQYF.